These T cell receptor beta chains were read from a single sample in a study of T cell changes during pregnancy in multiple sclerosis. Sequencing was performed with immunoSEQ multiplex PCR; in TCRdb, only in-frame clones are kept and a portion is missing. Here the sample spans more than 65,000 clones, about 93% being singletons. The source material was peripheral blood, sampled in the first trimester of pregnancy. All receptors derive from a female donor with multiple sclerosis, enrolled in a pregnancy study. CDR3s leave out the opening cysteine and the closing phenylalanine or tryptophan. Each record gives: J gene, clone size, CDR3 length, D gene, V gene, CDR3 protein. A D gene is named only where the DNA matches it firmly. Clone size is given for some rows only: seen once, a few or many times, or a class if the clone is expanded.

j_gene: TRBJ2-1
abundance: -
len: 12
d_gene: TRBD2
v_gene: TRBV27
CDR3aa: ASSRAGLGNEQF

j_gene: TRBJ2-1
abundance: -
len: 14
d_gene: TRBD2
v_gene: TRBV11-3
CDR3aa: ASSPEGGRGYNEQF

j_gene: TRBJ1-2
abundance: -
len: 12
d_gene: TRBD1
v_gene: TRBV2
CDR3aa: ASSDLTGDYGYT

j_gene: TRBJ1-1
abundance: -
len: 16
d_gene: -
v_gene: TRBV5-1
CDR3aa: ASSLRSQGRGLNTEAF

j_gene: TRBJ2-3
abundance: -
len: 12
d_gene: TRBD1
v_gene: TRBV29-1
CDR3aa: SAADRAATDTQY

j_gene: TRBJ2-7
abundance: -
len: 14
d_gene: -
v_gene: TRBV5-1
CDR3aa: ASSSHPGVGPYEQY

j_gene: TRBJ2-3
abundance: -
len: 11
d_gene: -
v_gene: TRBV7-3
CDR3aa: ASSPGHADTQY

j_gene: TRBJ1-1
abundance: -
len: 15
d_gene: -
v_gene: TRBV7-2
CDR3aa: ASSFMTGPFMNTEAF

j_gene: TRBJ1-5
abundance: once
len: 11
d_gene: -
v_gene: TRBV14
CDR3aa: ASSQDRVQPQH

j_gene: TRBJ2-5
abundance: -
len: 13
d_gene: -
v_gene: TRBV5-8
CDR3aa: ASSLDRFGQETQY